The 5 T cell receptor beta chains reported below all come from one sample, sequenced in a study of PD-1 blockade in classical Hodgkin lymphoma. Measured with immunoSEQ multiplex PCR; TCRdb has only the in-frame clones, and not every one. The sample lists 15,000 to 20,000 clones; roughly 80% were seen once. Every patient experienced relapse after autologous stem cell transplantation, and brentuximab vedotin exposure varied. Investigators isolated CD4+ T cells from thawed PBMCs through magnetic negative selection. The sequencing used CD4+ T cells from blood, collected at baseline. Receptors originate from a human donor with classical Hodgkin lymphoma.

The V and J genes are TRBV25-1 and TRBJ1-2; 8 positions match TRBD1. Germline V CDR1 and CDR2: MGHDK, SYGVNS. The J segment lost 1 base and the V segment lost 6 bases, leaving 7 bases of the junction unmatched. The length of the CDR3 is 15 residues. The CDR3 sequence: CASSPGGQGNYGYTF. The CDR3 nucleotides read TGTGCCAGCAGCCCCGGAGGACAGGGTAACTATGGCTACACCTTC.

The V and J genes are TRBV6-5 and TRBJ1-5; D perhaps matches TRBD1 (5 bases). The CDR3 has 12 residues. CDR1 and CDR2 from the germline V gene are MNHEY and SVGAGI. Trimming took 7 bases from V and 7 from J, leaving 11 bases between them. CDR3 sequence reads: CASKSGDQPQHF. The CDR3 DNA reads as TGTGCCAGCAAGTCCGGGGACCAGCCCCAGCATTTT.

This chain links TRBV7-9 with TRBJ1-1; 7 nucleotides agree with TRBD1. The CDR3 runs to 16 residues. Looked up from germline, CDR1 is SEHNR and CDR2 is FQNEAQ (reference sequence). With 6 bases clipped from V and 1 base from J, the junction kept 11 bases outside the gene matches. The CDR3 here is CASSPEKGQKNTEAFF. CDR3 DNA: TGTGCCAGCAGTCCGGAAAAGGGACAGAAGAACACTGAAGCTTTCTTT.

In nucleotides, the CDR3 is TGCGCCAGCAGCCAAGATTATGGCATCAGTTCACGTCAGCCCCAGCATTTT. Encoded protein: CASSQDYGISSRQPQHF. The chain uses TRBV4-3 and TRBJ1-5, with no clear D. The germline CDR1 and CDR2 sequences are LGHNA and YSLEER. This CDR3 comprises 17 residues. V was shortened by 0 bases and J by 6 bases, with 18 bases between the two germline ends.

This chain connects TRBV19 to TRBJ1-5, with D perhaps matching TRBD1 (5 bases). CDR3 length: 11 residues. The germline V and J ends were trimmed by 2 bases and 12 bases, with 8 bases remaining between them. Germline loops: CDR1 LNHDA, CDR2 SQIVND (reference sequence). In DNA, the CDR3 is TGTGCCAGTAGTATAACACAGGTCCAGCATTTT. Translated, it gives CASSITQVQHF.